One T cell receptor (beta chain) is described in this entry. These data belong to a study of blood T cell repertoires in COVID-19. As for the study in general: Collection of acute and convalescent COVID-19 samples took place in the United States, Italy and Spain.

The ends lost 4 bases at V and 1 base at J; junction bases unmatched: 3. This CDR3 is built from 14 residues. In germline, CDR1 is KGHSH, CDR2 LQKENI. Using immunoSEQ multiplex PCR, the repertoire was profiled, and TCRdb retains in-frame clones only, with some absent. The sample yields about 90,000 clones, around 90% seen once. Material: peripheral blood. The chain is built from TRBV18 and TRBJ1-1, with 7 nucleotides matching TRBD1. This sequence was found in a woman in her 70s with acute or convalescent COVID-19. CDR3 DNA sequence: TGTGCCAGCTCACATGGGACAGAGAACACTGAAGCTTTCTTT. Translation: CASSHGTENTEAFF. Full variable domain (remainder filled in from reference TRBV18 and TRBJ1-1): NAGVMQNPRHLVRRRGQEARLRCSPMKGHSHVYWYRQLPEEGLKFMVYLQKENIIDESGMPKERFSAEFPKEGPSILRIQQVVRGDSAAYFCASSHGTENTEAFFGQGTRLTVV.